This T cell receptor beta chain was captured by sequencing in a study of blood T cell repertoires in COVID-19. Study at large: The analysed material was cDNA or gDNA that came from T cells, B-cell-depleted T cells, or PBMCs.

The participants were between about 18 and 90 years old and came from some 23 US areas. In the authors' methods: By means of reference gene primer amplification, nucleated cell counts were estimated. Only in-frame clones appear in the TCRdb table, and some are missing; sequencing was by immunoSEQ multiplex PCR. V and J calls and clone size are given by that table; D and trimming were obtained from the DNA. The sample shows about 200,000 clones, about 90% of them seen only once. The V segment lost 2 bases and the J segment 8 bases; nucleotides outside the gene matches: 11. This CDR3 has 18 amino acids. Germline V gives CDR1 SGHVS, CDR2 FNYEAQ.

The rearrangement links TRBV7-6 to TRBJ2-1; TRBD2 agrees at 14 bases. Source material: PBMCs or T cells enriched from blood (not recorded which). The clonotype was recovered from a man younger than 40 who had recovered from COVID-19. CDR3 protein: CASSLLVSGTSGSYEQFF. CDR3 bases: TGTGCCAGCAGCTTATTAGTATCCGGGACTAGCGGGAGTTATGAGCAGTTCTTC.